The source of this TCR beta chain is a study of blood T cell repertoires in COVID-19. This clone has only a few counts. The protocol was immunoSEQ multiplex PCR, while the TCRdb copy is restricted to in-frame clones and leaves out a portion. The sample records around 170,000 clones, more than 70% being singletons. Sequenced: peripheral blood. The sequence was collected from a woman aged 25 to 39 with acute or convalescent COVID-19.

The DNA of the CDR3 is TGTGCCAGAAGCTATGAGACGGGATTTAATGAAAAACTGTTTTTT. It codes for CARSYETGFNEKLFF. The chain employs TRBV5-3 and TRBJ1-4; D call uncertain. TRBV5-3 is an ORF for which the function is uncertain. Trimming shortened V by 3 bases and J by 4 bases, and 13 bases separated the two germline ends. The length of the CDR3 is 15 residues.